Presented here are 18 T cell receptor beta chains from one specimen sequenced in a study of blood T cell repertoires in COVID-19. The table came from immunoSEQ multiplex PCR; TCRdb's copy has only in-frame clones and leaves some out. The table records about 300,000 clones, 85% to 90% of them present only once. Sequenced material: PBMCs or T cells enriched from blood (not recorded which). Receptors were obtained from a man under 40 who had recovered from COVID-19.

This sequence joins TRBV2 and TRBJ1-2; D not resolved. The CDR3 consists of 16 residues. Germline lookup yields CDR1 SNHLY and CDR2 FYNNEI. V lost 0 bases and J 6 bases, leaving 17 bases between the germline ends. CDR3 in amino acids: CASSEAGPRPGDGYTF. The DNA for the CDR3 is TGTGCCAGCAGTGAAGCGGGCCCCAGGCCAGGCGATGGCTACACCTTC.

The chain uses TRBV11-3 and TRBJ1-1; 8 nucleotides line up with TRBD1. The CDR3 has 15 residues. The germline V gene has CDR1 SGHNT and CDR2 YENEEA. J lost 7 bases, V lost 5 bases, and 12 bases had no gene match. This CDR3 is CASSPGQGGTGEAFF. CDR3 in DNA: TGTGCCAGCAGCCCAGGACAGGGCGGAACAGGTGAAGCTTTCTTT.

The CDR3 sequence: CASSSGQGWTEAFF. CDR3 nucleotides: TGCGCCAGCAGCTCCGGACAGGGTTGGACTGAAGCTTTCTTT. The V and J genes are TRBV5-1 and TRBJ1-1, with 8 positions matching TRBD1. With V trimmed by 3 bases and J by 5 bases, 6 bases remained unmatched. The germline V gene encodes CDR1 SGHRS and CDR2 YFSETQ. The CDR3 has 14 residues.

CDR3 nucleotide sequence: TGTGCCAGCAGCCAAGATGGGGCCGGGGGGGGCACCGGGGAGCTGTTTTTT. This sequence encodes CASSQDGAGGGTGELFF. The V gene is TRBV3-1 (or the pseudogene TRBV3-2), the J gene TRBJ2-2, with 8 bases lining up with TRBD2. The CDR3 runs 17 residues. Trimming at V came to 0 bases and at J to 4 bases, leaving 7 bases not matched to a gene. CDR1 and CDR2 (germline): LGHDT, YNNKEL (reference sequence).

The chain has TRBV18 and TRBJ1-4, with D unclear. Germline CDR1 and CDR2: KGHSH and LQKENI. The V end lost 3 bases, the J end lost 0 bases, and 8 bases lay between the germline ends. This CDR3 is 15 amino acids long. CDR3 sequence: CASSPSVATNEKLFF. The CDR3 region has the DNA TGTGCCAGCTCACCCTCAGTGGCAACTAATGAAAAACTGTTTTTT.

This clone occurred once. The V and J genes are TRBV28 and TRBJ1-2; D possibly corresponds to TRBD1 (5 bases). The CDR3 has 15 amino acids. The germline V and J ends were trimmed by 3 bases and 1 base, with 12 bases remaining between them. CDR1 MDHEN and CDR2 SYDVKM come from the germline V gene. The CDR3 DNA reads TGTGCCAGCAGTTTTGGGGCAGGTCTTAACTATGGCTACACCTTC. Encoded protein: CASSFGAGLNYGYTF.

J is TRBJ2-7 and V is TRBV5-6; perhaps TRBD2 as D (5 bases). V was pared by 4 bases and J by 4 bases, with 15 bases between. The CDR3 length is 14 residues. CDR1 SGHDT and CDR2 YYEEEE come from the germline V gene. The CDR3 loop is CASSPRRGSYEQYF. Here the CDR3 DNA reads TGTGCCAGCAGCCCCCGACGGGGTTCTTACGAGCAGTACTTC.

CDR3 amino acids: CASSPDRYNSPLHF. CDR3 in DNA: TGTGCCAGCAGCCCGGACAGATATAATTCACCCCTCCACTTT. The chain is built from TRBV6-5 and TRBJ1-6; D might be TRBD1 (6 bases). This CDR3 has 14 residues. V gave up 6 bases and J gave up 4 bases, with 10 bases separating them. In germline, CDR1 is MNHEY, CDR2 SVGAGI.

This chain uses TRBV28 with TRBJ2-7; weak D call: TRBD1 (6 bases). Germline V gene data show CDR1 as MDHEN and CDR2 as SYDVKM. V was clipped by 6 bases and J by 5 bases, with 14 bases between them. This CDR3 spans 13 amino acids. CDR3 protein: CASRINRADEQYF. The CDR3 nucleotides are TGTGCCAGCAGGATAAACAGGGCGGACGAGCAGTACTTC.

This clone was found once. This chain uses TRBV28 with TRBJ1-2, with TRBD1 matching over 7 bases. V lost 5 bases and J lost 4; bases outside the gene matches: 4. Germline CDR1 reads MDHEN; CDR2 reads SYDVKM. The CDR3 has 13 residues. CDR3 region: CASSRRQGYGYTF. Written as DNA, the CDR3 is TGTGCCAGCAGTCGTAGACAGGGCTATGGCTACACCTTC.

This sequence joins TRBV5-1 and TRBJ2-7; TRBD2 matches 9 bases. From germline, CDR1 is SGHRS and CDR2 YFSETQ. The ends lost 0 bases at V and 4 bases at J; junction bases unmatched: 5. The CDR3 has 15 amino acids. In nucleotides, the CDR3 is TGCGCCAGCAGCTTGGTGGTTAGCGGGGGTTACGAGCAGTACTTC. The encoded protein is CASSLVVSGGYEQYF.

The gene calls are TRBV4-1 and TRBJ1-5; a weak D match, TRBD1 (5 bases). This CDR3 is built from 16 residues. Trimming took 4 bases from V and 11 from J, leaving 24 bases between them. The V gene's germline CDR1 is MGHRA and CDR2 YSYEKL. The chain's CDR3 is CASSPGDWAGGGAQHF. DNA for the CDR3: TGCGCCAGCAGCCCCGGGGATTGGGCAGGTGGGGGGGCCCAGCATTTT.

This clone was observed once. V gene TRBV5-1 combines with J gene TRBJ1-6; D gene unclear. The germline V gene encodes CDR1 SGHRS and CDR2 YFSETQ. The V end lost 0 bases, the J end lost 7 bases, and 5 bases lay between the germline ends. The CDR3 spans 13 residues. CDR3 DNA sequence: TGCGCCAGCAGCTTGGGAGGGAATTCACCCCTCCACTTT. This codes for CASSLGGNSPLHF.

This clone showed up just once. The chain combines TRBV19 with TRBJ2-5; 7 nucleotides agree with TRBD1. The germline gives CDR1 LNHDA, CDR2 SQIVND (reference sequence). The CDR3 extends over 14 amino acids. Unmatched junction bases numbered 6, after V lost 5 bases and J lost 3 bases. The DNA for the CDR3 is TGTGCCAGTAGTCTTAGAGGGACAGAAGAGACCCAGTACTTC. Protein product: CASSLRGTEETQYF.

The chain is built from TRBV18 and TRBJ1-6; perhaps TRBD1 as D (5 bases). The V gene's germline CDR1 is KGHSH and CDR2 LQKENI. The CDR3 has 16 residues. V was shortened by 5 bases and J by 8 bases, with 19 bases between the two germline ends. The CDR3 loop reads CASSTGETAYHSPLHF. The CDR3 DNA follows: TGTGCCAGCTCAACCGGAGAGACAGCGTATCATTCACCCCTCCACTTT.

This clone was observed once. The V gene is TRBV3-1 (or the pseudogene TRBV3-2), the J gene TRBJ2-7; D perhaps matches TRBD1 (6 bases). This CDR3 has 14 amino acids. The V and J ends lost 3 bases and 4 bases respectively, with 13 bases between them. From germline, CDR1 is LGHDT and CDR2 YNNKEL (reference sequence). CDR3 sequence (DNA): TGTGCCAGCAGCCATAGGACAGACATATACGAGCAGTACTTC. It translates to CASSHRTDIYEQYF.

This rearrangement joins TRBV19 to TRBJ2-7, with D possibly being TRBD1 (6 bases). Germline assignment: CDR1 LNHDA and CDR2 SQIVND (reference sequence). V shed 6 bases and J shed 0 bases, with 15 bases lying between them. The CDR3 has 15 residues. CDR3 nucleotides: TGTGCCAGTAGGGACCGACAGGAACTCTCCTACGAGCAGTACTTC. Protein product: CASRDRQELSYEQYF.

The rearrangement joins TRBV18 to TRBJ2-2; D might be TRBD1 (5 bases). CDR1 KGHSH and CDR2 LQKENI come from the germline V gene. The V end lost 1 base, the J end lost 1 base, and 25 bases lay between the germline ends. This CDR3 has 21 amino acids. In nucleotides, the CDR3 is TGTGCCAGCTCACCACTTCCCGGGCCAGGGAAGCCGCTTAAGAACACCGGGGAGCTGTTTTTT. Amino acid sequence: CASSPLPGPGKPLKNTGELFF.